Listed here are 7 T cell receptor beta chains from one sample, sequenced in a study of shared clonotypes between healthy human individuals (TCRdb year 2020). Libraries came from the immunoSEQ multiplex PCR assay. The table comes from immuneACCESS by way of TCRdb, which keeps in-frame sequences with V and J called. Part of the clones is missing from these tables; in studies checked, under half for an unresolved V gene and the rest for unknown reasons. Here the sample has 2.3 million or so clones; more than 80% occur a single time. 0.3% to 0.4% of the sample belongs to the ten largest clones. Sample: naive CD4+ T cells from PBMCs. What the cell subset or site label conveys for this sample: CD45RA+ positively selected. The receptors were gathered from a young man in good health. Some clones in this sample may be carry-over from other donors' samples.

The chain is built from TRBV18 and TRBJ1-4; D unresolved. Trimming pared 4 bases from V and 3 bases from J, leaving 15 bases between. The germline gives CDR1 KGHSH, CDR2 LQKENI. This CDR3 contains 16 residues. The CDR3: CASSLLTSAANEKLFF. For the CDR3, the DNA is TGTGCCAGCTCACTCCTAACATCGGCTGCTAATGAAAAACTGTTTTTT.

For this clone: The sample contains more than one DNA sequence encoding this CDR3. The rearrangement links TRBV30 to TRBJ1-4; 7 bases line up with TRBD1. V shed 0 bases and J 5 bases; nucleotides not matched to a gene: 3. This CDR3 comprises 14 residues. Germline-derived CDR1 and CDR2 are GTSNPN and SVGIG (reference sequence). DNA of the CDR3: TGTGCCTGGAGTGTAGGGGACAGCAATGAAAAACTGTTTTTT. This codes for CAWSVGDSNEKLFF.

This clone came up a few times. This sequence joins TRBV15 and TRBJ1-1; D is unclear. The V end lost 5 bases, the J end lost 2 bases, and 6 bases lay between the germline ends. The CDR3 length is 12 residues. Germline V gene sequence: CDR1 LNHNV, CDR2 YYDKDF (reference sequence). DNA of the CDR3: TGTGCCACCAGCTACAGTAACACTGAAGCTTTCTTT. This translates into CATSYSNTEAFF. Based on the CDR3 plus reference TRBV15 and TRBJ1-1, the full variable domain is DAMVIQNPRYQVTQFGKPVTLSCSQTLNHNVMYWYQQKSSQAPKLLFHYYDKDFNNEADTPDNFQSRRPNTSFCFLDIRSPGLGDTAMYLCATSYSNTEAFFGQGTRLTVV.

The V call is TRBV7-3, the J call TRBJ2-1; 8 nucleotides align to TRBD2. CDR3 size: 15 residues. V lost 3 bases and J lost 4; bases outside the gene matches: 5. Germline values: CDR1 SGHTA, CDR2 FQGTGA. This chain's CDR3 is CASSLGTREYNEQFF. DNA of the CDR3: TGTGCCAGCAGCTTGGGGACTAGGGAGTACAATGAGCAGTTCTTC. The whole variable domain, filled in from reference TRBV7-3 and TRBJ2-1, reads GAGVSQTPSNKVTEKGKYVELRCDPISGHTALYWYRQSLGQGPEFLIYFQGTGAADDSGLPNDRFFAVRPEGSVSTLKIQRTERGDSAVYLCASSLGTREYNEQFFGPGTRLTVL.

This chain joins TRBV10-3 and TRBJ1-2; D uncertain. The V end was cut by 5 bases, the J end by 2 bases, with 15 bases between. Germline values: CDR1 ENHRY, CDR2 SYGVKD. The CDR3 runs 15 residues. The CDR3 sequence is CAISQTEDANYGYTF. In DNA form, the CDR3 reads TGTGCCATCAGTCAAACCGAGGACGCGAACTATGGCTACACCTTC.

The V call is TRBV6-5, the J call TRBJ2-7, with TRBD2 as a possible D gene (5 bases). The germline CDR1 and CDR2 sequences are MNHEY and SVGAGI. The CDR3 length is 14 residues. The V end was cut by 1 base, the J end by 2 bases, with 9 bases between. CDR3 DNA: TGTGCCAGCAGTTACTATCGGGGAACCTACGAGCAGTACTTC. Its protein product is CASSYYRGTYEQYF.

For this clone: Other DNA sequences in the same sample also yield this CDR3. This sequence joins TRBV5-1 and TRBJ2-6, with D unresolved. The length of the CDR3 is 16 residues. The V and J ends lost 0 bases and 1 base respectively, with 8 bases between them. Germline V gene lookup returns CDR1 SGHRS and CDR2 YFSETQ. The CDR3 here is CASSLEGRSGANVLTF. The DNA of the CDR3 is TGCGCCAGCAGCTTGGAGGGCAGATCTGGGGCCAACGTCCTGACTTTC.